This T cell receptor (beta chain) emerged from a study of identical twins. Study-wide findings and caveats: For zero-insertion analyses, partial confounding could come from invariant MAIT and iNKT cells.

Germline values: CDR1 LNHDA, CDR2 SQIVND (reference sequence). With V trimmed by 3 bases and J by 7 bases, 12 bases remained unmatched. The CDR3 spans 16 residues. Worth noting for this clonotype: No antigen is known for it.

TCRdb re-derived calls from the 5' RACE reads in MiXCR, one entry per CDR3 protein. This sample has some 230,000 distinct CDR3 sequences, with 5% to 7% found just once. The same sample was also used in a study of T cells expressing NK-cell markers. Turning to that study: TCR beta repertoires came from sorted CD3+CD56+NKG2C+, CD3+CD56+NKG2C- and CD3+CD56-NKG2C+ T cells.

The sample was CD8+ T cells sorted from blood. This clonotype originated in a young woman in good health. V usage is TRBV19 and J usage is TRBJ2-1; TRBD2 matches 7 bases. CDR3 sequence: CASSMAVLAVGNEQFF. CDR3 bases: TGTGCCAGTAGTATGGCGGTTCTAGCGGTGGGGAATGAGCAGTTCTTC.